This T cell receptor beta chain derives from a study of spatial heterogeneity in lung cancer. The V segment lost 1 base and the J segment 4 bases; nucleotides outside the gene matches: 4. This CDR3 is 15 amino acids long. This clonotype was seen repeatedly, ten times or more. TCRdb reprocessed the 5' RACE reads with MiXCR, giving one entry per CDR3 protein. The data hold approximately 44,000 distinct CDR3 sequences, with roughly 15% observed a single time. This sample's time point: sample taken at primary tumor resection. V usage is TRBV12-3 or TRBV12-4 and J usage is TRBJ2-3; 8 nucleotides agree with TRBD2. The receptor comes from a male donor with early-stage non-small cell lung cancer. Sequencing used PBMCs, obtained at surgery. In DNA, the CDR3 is TGTGCCAGCAGTTTAGGAAGCGGGAGCTCAGATACGCAGTATTTT. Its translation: CASSLGSGSSDTQYF.